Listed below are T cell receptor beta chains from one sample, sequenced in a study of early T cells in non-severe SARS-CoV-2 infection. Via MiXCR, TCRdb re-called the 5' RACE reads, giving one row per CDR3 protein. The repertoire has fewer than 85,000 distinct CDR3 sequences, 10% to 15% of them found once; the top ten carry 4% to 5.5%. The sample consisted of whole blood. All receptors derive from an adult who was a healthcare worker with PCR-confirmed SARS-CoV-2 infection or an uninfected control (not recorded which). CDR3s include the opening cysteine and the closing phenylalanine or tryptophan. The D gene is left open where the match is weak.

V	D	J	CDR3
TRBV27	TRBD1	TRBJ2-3	CASSFRQGSDTQYF
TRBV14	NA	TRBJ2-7	CASSQNYEQYF
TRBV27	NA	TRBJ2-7	CASSPGPGVEQYF
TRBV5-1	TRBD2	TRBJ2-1	CASSSPRAGVISSYNEQFF
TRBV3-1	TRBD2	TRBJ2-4	CASSQRRGEAKNIQYF
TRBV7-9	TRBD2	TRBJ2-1	CASCTSGSSYNEQFF
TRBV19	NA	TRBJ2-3	CASSVGFPDTQYF
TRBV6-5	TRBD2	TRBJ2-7	CASSPGTIYEQYF
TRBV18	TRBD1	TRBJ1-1	CASSPQGAKAEAFF
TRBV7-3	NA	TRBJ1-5	CASSPGGPPGDQPQHF
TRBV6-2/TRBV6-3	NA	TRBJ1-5	CASSYSGAWQPQHF
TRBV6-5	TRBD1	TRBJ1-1	CASSYYRGQGWTEAFF
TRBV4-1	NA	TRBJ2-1	CASSLRFF
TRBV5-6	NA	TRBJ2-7	CASSLGQFPYEQYF
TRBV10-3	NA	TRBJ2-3	CAIKGLPPDTQYF
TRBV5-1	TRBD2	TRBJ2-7	CASAPRTSGSSYSYEQYF
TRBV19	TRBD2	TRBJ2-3	CASSTLAGAGDTQYF
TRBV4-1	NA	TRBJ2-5	CASSQDSRAETQYF
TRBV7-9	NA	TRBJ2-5	CASSLAPPKETQYF
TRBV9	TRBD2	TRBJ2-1	CASSVRPSGRYDEQFF
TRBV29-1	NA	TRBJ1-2	CSVGGTHNNYGYTF
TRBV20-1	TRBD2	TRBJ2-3	CSARDRAGGRTDTQYF
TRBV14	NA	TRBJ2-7	CASSPVQNAYEQYF